Following are 21 T cell receptor beta chains from one sample sequenced in a study of identical twins listed by TCRdb under 2016. Library preparation used 5' RACE. TCRdb lists the instrument as Illumina HiSeq 2000. In-frame beta chains were kept once TCRdb had trimmed the public reads at Q25 with fastp and called clones with MiXCR. Rows matching on CDR3 protein sequence are summarized as one entry with the most common DNA and genes. The sample table shows 500,000 to 550,000 distinct CDR3 sequences, and approximately 22% are seen once. Around 1% of the sample is held by the ten biggest clonotypes. These data are also associated with another study on T cells expressing NK-cell markers.

Source material: CD4+ T cells sorted from blood. These receptors were collected from a young woman in good health.

The rearrangement joins TRBV5-1 to TRBJ1-1; maybe TRBD1 (6 bases). CDR1 and CDR2 from the germline V gene are SGHRS and YFSETQ. The CDR3 consists of 17 residues. The germline V and J ends were trimmed by 1 base and 4 bases, with 20 bases remaining between them. CDR3 in DNA: TGCGCCAGCAGCTTGAGCACAGGGCAGAACTGGAGCACTGAAGCTTTCTTT. This sequence encodes CASSLSTGQNWSTEAFF.

The V and J genes are TRBV7-9 and TRBJ2-1, with a weak D call TRBD1 (6 bases). Germline loops: CDR1 SEHNR, CDR2 FQNEAQ (reference sequence). V dropped 5 bases and J dropped 8 bases, with 13 bases sitting between them. The CDR3 has 13 residues. CDR3 sequence: CASSLGGAHEQFF. CDR3 in DNA: TGTGCCAGCAGCCTAGGGGGAGCCCATGAGCAGTTCTTC.

V is TRBV27 and J is TRBJ1-1, with a possible D match to TRBD1 (5 bases). V lost 3 bases and J lost 1, with 12 bases in between. The CDR3 totals 15 residues. Germline loops: CDR1 MNHEY, CDR2 SMNVEV (reference sequence). CDR3: CASSFEGMSNTEAFF. The CDR3 region has the DNA TGTGCCAGCAGTTTCGAGGGGATGTCGAACACTGAAGCTTTCTTT.

Only a few counts were recorded for this clonotype. V gene TRBV10-3 combines with J gene TRBJ1-1, with TRBD1 as a possible D gene (5 bases). This CDR3 is 13 amino acids long. The germline V gene has CDR1 ENHRY and CDR2 SYGVKD. Trimming took off 10 bases at V and 2 bases at J, with 14 bases between the two ends. CDR3 DNA sequence: TGTGCCACCCTCGGGGCAGTTAACACTGAAGCTTTCTTT. Its translation is CATLGAVNTEAFF.

This clonotype has only one observation. The chain joins TRBV20-1 to TRBJ2-2, with 14 bases that match TRBD2. CDR3 size: 19 residues. CDR1 DFQATT and CDR2 SNEGSKA come from the germline V gene (reference sequence). The junction had 14 bases not matched to a gene; V was cut back by 1 base and J by 7 bases. As DNA, the CDR3 is TGCAGTGCTAGAGCCTCGGGACTAGCGGGAGAAGGTCGTATCGGGGAGCTGTTTTTT. It translates to CSARASGLAGEGRIGELFF.

This sequence joins TRBV9 and TRBJ2-1, with 9 nucleotides matching TRBD1. The germline V gene encodes CDR1 SGDLS and CDR2 YYNGEE. Trimming at V came to 4 bases and at J to 7 bases, leaving 12 bases not matched to a gene. This CDR3 is 16 amino acids long. CDR3 in amino acids: CASSTIGGTGLNEQFF. In nucleotides, the CDR3 is TGTGCCAGCAGCACTATCGGGGGGACAGGGCTAAATGAGCAGTTCTTC. Full variable domain (rest looked up from reference TRBV9 and TRBJ2-1): DSGVTQTPKHLITATGQRVTLRCSPRSGDLSVYWYQQSLDQGLQFLIQYYNGEERAKGNILERFSAQQFPDLHSELNLSSLELGDSALYFCASSTIGGTGLNEQFFGPGTRLTVL.

In its sample, this clonotype was seen a few times. The chain joins TRBV7-2 to TRBJ2-5; unclear D gene. This CDR3 contains 18 residues. V lost 1 base and J 5 bases, leaving 23 bases between the germline ends. CDR1 and CDR2 (germline): SGHTA, FQGNSA. The CDR3 sequence is CASSLGAVVSHLRETQYF. Written as DNA, the CDR3 is TGTGCCAGCAGCTTAGGCGCGGTCGTCTCCCACCTCCGGGAGACCCAGTACTTC.

This clonotype turned up a few times. V gene TRBV29-1 combines with J gene TRBJ2-5; D may be TRBD1 (6 bases). Per germline, CDR1 SQVTM and CDR2 ANQGSEA. V gave up 4 bases and J gave up 2 bases, with 17 bases separating them. The CDR3 length is 15 residues. The CDR3 spells CSVVPLGAGQETQYF. In DNA, the CDR3 is TGCAGCGTTGTGCCGTTGGGGGCTGGGCAAGAGACCCAGTACTTC.

Only a few counts were recorded for this clonotype. This chain uses TRBV4-2 with TRBJ2-1; D uncertain. The CDR3 is made up of 13 amino acids. CDR1 and CDR2 (germline): LGHNA, YNFKEQ. V dropped 6 bases and J dropped 6 bases, with 12 bases sitting between them. The CDR3 loop is CASSLKWGNEQFF. For the CDR3, the DNA is TGTGCCAGCAGTCTAAAGTGGGGCAATGAGCAGTTCTTC.

This clonotype occurred a few times. The V call is TRBV2, the J call TRBJ1-3; 9 positions agree with TRBD1. This CDR3 has 15 residues. In germline, CDR1 is SNHLY, CDR2 FYNNEI. Trimming took 6 bases from V and 2 from J; bases not matched to a gene: 5. CDR3 in amino acids: CASRTRQGAGNTIYF. The CDR3 DNA reads TGTGCCAGCAGGACCAGACAGGGGGCTGGAAACACCATATATTTT.

There are a few counts of this clonotype. CDR3 DNA: TGTGCCAGCAGCTTAAAGCAGGGTCCAGGGGAGCTGTTTTTT. This sequence encodes CASSLKQGPGELFF. This sequence joins TRBV7-2 and TRBJ2-2; maybe TRBD1 (5 bases). The CDR3 loop spans 14 amino acids. V gave up 2 bases and J gave up 8 bases, with 12 bases separating them. Germline V CDR1 and CDR2: SGHTA, FQGNSA.

A few counts support this clonotype. The chain joins TRBV29-1 to TRBJ1-1; 8 bases are a match to TRBD1. V was pared by 8 bases and J by 0 bases, with 8 bases of the junction left unmatched. This CDR3 is built from 14 residues. CDR1 and CDR2 from the germline V gene are SQVTM and ANQGSEA. In nucleotides, the CDR3 is TGCAGCCAGGGGGCGGGGAACCTGAACACTGAAGCTTTCTTT. As protein: CSQGAGNLNTEAFF.

The chain recombines TRBV5-1 with TRBJ2-1, with D hard to call. Trimming left V 4 bases short and J 2 bases short, with 16 bases between. This CDR3 region has 16 residues. Germline V gives CDR1 SGHRS, CDR2 YFSETQ. The CDR3 region is CASSPVTSRPYNEQFF. The DNA for the CDR3 is TGCGCCAGCAGCCCGGTCACTTCAAGGCCCTACAATGAGCAGTTCTTC.

This clonotype was picked up many times. The rearrangement uses TRBV7-9 and TRBJ2-1; D not resolved. Per germline, CDR1 SEHNR and CDR2 FQNEAQ (reference sequence). This CDR3 is 11 amino acids long. The V end lost 5 bases, the J end lost 5 bases, and 4 bases lay between the germline ends. Here the CDR3 reads CASSRNNEQFF. The DNA of the CDR3 is TGTGCCAGCAGCCGCAACAATGAGCAGTTCTTC.

The chain combines TRBV27 with TRBJ2-7, with 10 bases fitting TRBD2. The germline V gene has CDR1 MNHEY and CDR2 SMNVEV (reference sequence). J was trimmed by 0 bases and V by 9 bases; bases with no gene match: 8. This CDR3 spans 15 amino acids. DNA for the CDR3: TGTGCCAGTACGAAACTAGCGGGGTACTCCTACGAGCAGTACTTC. As protein: CASTKLAGYSYEQYF.

The chain uses TRBV20-1 and TRBJ2-2, with D perhaps matching TRBD2 (5 bases). The germline V gene has CDR1 DFQATT and CDR2 SNEGSKA (reference sequence). The CDR3 runs 13 residues. Trimming removed 2 bases at V and 5 bases at J, with 9 bases between. The CDR3 region has the DNA TGCAGTGCTAGACACCCGGGGACCGGGGAGCTGTTTTTT. Its protein product is CSARHPGTGELFF.

This clonotype was counted between two and nine times. V usage is TRBV20-1 and J usage is TRBJ2-2, with TRBD2 matching over 8 bases. The J segment lost 6 bases and the V segment lost 4 bases, leaving 7 bases of the junction unmatched. The CDR3 extends over 14 amino acids. Per germline, CDR1 DFQATT and CDR2 SNEGSKA (reference sequence). The CDR3 nucleotides are TGCAGTGCTACTTATCCACTAGCGGCCGGGGAGCTGTTTTTT. This encodes CSATYPLAAGELFF.

J is TRBJ2-7 and V is TRBV3-1; possibly TRBD1 or TRBD2 for D (5 bases each). CDR1 is LGHDT, CDR2 YNNKEL, per germline (reference sequence). The germline V and J ends were trimmed by 4 bases and 3 bases, with 10 bases remaining between them. The CDR3 consists of 13 residues. The CDR3 DNA reads TGTGCCAGCAGCCCCAGGGAGATCTACGAGCAGTACTTC. As protein: CASSPREIYEQYF.

The gene calls are TRBV5-1 and TRBJ2-2, with D hard to call. Germline V gene data show CDR1 as SGHRS and CDR2 as YFSETQ. V dropped 0 bases and J dropped 0 bases, with 6 bases sitting between them. The CDR3 has 15 residues. CDR3 protein: CASSLEDPNTGELFF. The CDR3 DNA follows: TGCGCCAGCAGCTTGGAGGACCCGAACACCGGGGAGCTGTTTTTT.

The sample holds a few counts of this clonotype. V and J are TRBV24-1 and TRBJ2-1, with D perhaps TRBD2 (5 bases). Trimming cost V 2 bases and J 6 bases, with 13 bases left between them. The CDR3 runs to 15 residues. Germline assignment: CDR1 KGHDR and CDR2 SFDVKD. CDR3 loop: CATSDSSGGLNEQFF. The CDR3 nucleotides are TGTGCCACCAGTGATTCCAGCGGCGGGCTCAATGAGCAGTTCTTC.

The genes are TRBV12-3 or TRBV12-4 and TRBJ2-1; 8 bases match TRBD1. The CDR3 sequence is 17 residues long. The junction had 11 bases not matched to a gene; V was cut back by 5 bases and J by 2 bases. CDR3 in DNA: TGTGCCAGCAGTAGAAAGGGACAGGTGATTCCCTACAATGAGCAGTTCTTC. Translated: CASSRKGQVIPYNEQFF.